Reported below is one T cell receptor beta chain. PCR amplification relied on 60 Vbeta primers (plus 13 Jbeta primers). Sequenced by immunoSEQ multiplex PCR; TCRdb stores in-frame clones only, minus some. This table has over 85,000 clones, nearly 80% appearing once. This record comes from a study of cytomegalovirus exposure and HLA in healthy donors. V lost 6 bases to trimming and J lost 2 bases; unmatched junction nucleotides: 5. The CDR3 is 14 residues long. CDR1 is MNHEY, CDR2 SVGAGI, per germline. The genes are TRBV6-5 and TRBJ2-7, with 9 bases lining up with TRBD2. Sample: PBMCs. The source is a woman between 40 and 50 years old in good health and CMV-seronegative. The DNA for the CDR3 is TGTGCCAGCAGGGTAGCGGGGGTCCCCTACGAGCAGTACTTC. Translated: CASRVAGVPYEQYF.